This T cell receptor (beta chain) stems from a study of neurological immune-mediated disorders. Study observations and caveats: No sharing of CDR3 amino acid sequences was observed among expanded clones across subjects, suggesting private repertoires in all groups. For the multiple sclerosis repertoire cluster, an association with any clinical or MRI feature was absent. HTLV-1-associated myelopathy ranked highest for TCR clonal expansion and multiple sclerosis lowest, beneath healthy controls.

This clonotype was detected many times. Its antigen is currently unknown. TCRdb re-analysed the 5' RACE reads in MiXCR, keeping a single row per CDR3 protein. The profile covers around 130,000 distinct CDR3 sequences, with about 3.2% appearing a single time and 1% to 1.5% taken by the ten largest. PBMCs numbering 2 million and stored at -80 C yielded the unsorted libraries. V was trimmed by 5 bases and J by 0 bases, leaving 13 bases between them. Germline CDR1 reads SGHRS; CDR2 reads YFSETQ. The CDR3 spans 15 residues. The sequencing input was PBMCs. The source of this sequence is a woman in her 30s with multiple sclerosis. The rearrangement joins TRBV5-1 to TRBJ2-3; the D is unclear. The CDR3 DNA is TGCGCCAGCAGGTTAAGACCCGCTAGCACAGATACGCAGTATTTT. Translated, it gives CASRLRPASTDTQYF.